The TCR beta chain described here comes from a study of molecular identifiers for immune sequencing clone quantification (dated by TCRdb to 2017 to 2018). For the study in its entirety: For a replicate experiment, RNA from roughly 20,000 or 100,000 naive CD8 T cells was divided into five aliquots, and four of the five aliquots were sequenced. The study was a methods study using CD8 T cells to benchmark molecular-identifier clustering-based TCR repertoire sequencing (MIDCIRS) and TCR RNA copy counting. Broader findings and caveats from the paper: When barcode sub-clustering was left out, chimeric consensus sequences inflated TCR diversity, with chimeras reaching as high as 47%. Spiked-in Jurkat TCR RNA equivalent to a single cell was reported to be detectable even among over 800,000 naive CD8 T cells. Spiked-in Jurkat TCR RNA (approximately 10 copies' worth), which is not part of the donor repertoire, was contained in the naive libraries. Highly expanded clone sizes could be underestimated because identical TCR molecules may share a barcode. About 3.1 recovered TCR RNA copies per cell were obtained by modeling, versus about 9.7 by digital PCR, implying a capture efficiency of approximately 30%. In CMV-specific effector cells, clones with more than 20 RNA copies contained over 99% of molecules, whereas in naive cells such clones contained under 1% of molecules.

CDR3 length: 13 amino acids, cysteine to phenylalanine. This entry keeps only the CDR3 DNA: 39 bases, framed from base 1. Looking up the germline V gene yields CDR1 SGDLS and CDR2 YYNGEE. Trimming removed 1 base from V and 2 bases from J, leaving 7 bases between the germline ends. In regard to this clonotype: Which antigen it targets is not known. Base-call qualities are not available, and no considerably larger clone is one nucleotide away.

Libraries of naive CD8 T cells were built from about 20,000 to 1,000,000 sorted cells, with 10%, 30% or 50% of the purified RNA used. Naive CD8 T cells, defined as CD8+CD4-CCR7+CD45RA+, were FACS-sorted into RLT Plus buffer on a BD FACSAria II. To test detection sensitivity, Jurkat RNA equal to some 11 TCR copies was added to samples of about 20,000-1,000,000 naive CD8 T cells. Enrichment of CD8 T cells was performed with RosetteSep CD8+ T Cell Enrichment Cocktail and Ficoll-Paque, after which ACK red cell lysis was carried out. Library prep was done by PCR. The run used a NextSeq 500. Bulk TCR libraries were prepared as previously described, using TCR primers listed in Table S5. The Qiagen AllPrep DNA/RNA kit was used to purify total RNA. Reads from multiple sequencing runs of the same library were pooled before analysis. On the authors' methods: Reads were retained only if an exact TCR constant sequence was present, and the retained reads were trimmed to 150 nt and grouped according to their 12-nt molecular barcodes. Reads in each barcode group were sub-clustered using a 15% Levenshtein threshold, and a quality-weighted consensus sequence was built for each RNA molecule. Non-functional sequences were removed, as were lower-count sequences one edit away from another. On the basis of fitting two negative binomial distributions, barcode sub-clusters with fewer than 20% of the maximum read count were discarded. TCRdb reworked the public reads: Q25 trimming with fastp, MiXCR clone assembly, productive beta chains retained. Every distinct CDR3 protein forms one entry, paired with its most common genes and DNA. For this entry, the V and J calls and clone size follow TCRdb and not the study's own pipeline. Counted in this sample were about 53,000 distinct CDR3 sequences; roughly a third of them appeared once. The ten biggest clones cover around 4% of the sample.

Sequencing input: naive CD8+ T cells from blood, with Jurkat cell RNA spiked in. The cell subset or site label, as the study defines it: FACS-sorted CD8+CD4-CCR7+CD45RA+ naive T cells. The source is a human donor in good health. Some libraries in this study had Jurkat cell RNA spiked in. The rearranged segments are TRBV9 and TRBJ2-7; the D gene remains uncertain. The bases read TGTGCCAGCAGCGTACACGGAGCCTACGAGCAGTACTTC. Its protein is CASSVHGAYEQYF.